A selection of T cell receptor beta chains follows, all from one sample in a study of blood T cell repertoires in COVID-19. The assay was immunoSEQ multiplex PCR, and TCRdb's table has in-frame clones only and misses some. Of 100,000 to 110,000 clones listed, around four fifths are singletons. Material for sequencing was peripheral blood. Every receptor here comes from a man aged 45 to 65 with active or convalescent COVID-19. CDR3s include the opening cysteine and the closing phenylalanine or tryptophan. Each record gives: D gene, V gene, J gene, clone size, CDR3 protein, CDR3 DNA. The D gene is left open where the match is weak. Part of the rows lack a size; the others show once, few, many or a class for expanded clones.

d_gene: TRBD1; v_gene: TRBV24-1; j_gene: TRBJ2-7; abundance: -; CDR3aa: CATSDTGTGGGSRVEQYF; CDR3nt: TGTGCCACCAGTGATACCGGGACAGGGGGCGGAAGTCGTGTAGAGCAGTACTTC
d_gene: TRBD2; v_gene: TRBV5-1; j_gene: TRBJ2-7; abundance: -; CDR3aa: CASSAGRGMGGRARYEQYF; CDR3nt: TGCGCCAGCAGCGCAGGCAGGGGAATGGGCGGGAGGGCCAGGTACGAGCAGTACTTC
d_gene: TRBD2; v_gene: TRBV5-4; j_gene: TRBJ2-5; abundance: -; CDR3aa: CASSFPSGGGQETQYF; CDR3nt: TGTGCCAGCAGCTTTCCGAGCGGGGGGGGGCAAGAGACCCAGTACTTC
d_gene: -; v_gene: TRBV11-2; j_gene: TRBJ1-4; abundance: few; CDR3aa: CASSFQGASEKLFF; CDR3nt: TGTGCCAGCAGCTTTCAAGGGGCTAGTGAAAAACTGTTTTTT
d_gene: -; v_gene: TRBV7-9; j_gene: TRBJ1-2; abundance: -; CDR3aa: CASSGLGSNYGYTF; CDR3nt: TGTGCCAGCAGCGGACTGGGATCCAACTATGGCTACACCTTC
d_gene: TRBD1; v_gene: TRBV5-1; j_gene: TRBJ1-6; abundance: few; CDR3aa: CASSLGQGAHSPLHF; CDR3nt: TGCGCCAGCAGCCTGGGACAGGGGGCACATTCACCCCTCCACTTT
d_gene: TRBD2; v_gene: TRBV5-4; j_gene: TRBJ2-1; abundance: -; CDR3aa: CASSSRTSLFF; CDR3nt: TGTGCCAGCAGCTCTCGGACTAGCTTGTTCTTC
d_gene: TRBD1; v_gene: TRBV29-1; j_gene: TRBJ1-4; abundance: once; CDR3aa: CSVGDRGLEKLFF; CDR3nt: TGCAGCGTCGGAGACAGGGGGCTTGAAAAACTGTTTTTT
d_gene: TRBD1; v_gene: TRBV3-1/TRBV3-2; j_gene: TRBJ2-7; abundance: -; CDR3aa: CASSQGYQGASEQYF; CDR3nt: TGTGCCAGCAGCCAAGGATACCAGGGGGCGAGCGAGCAGTACTTC
d_gene: TRBD1; v_gene: TRBV25-1; j_gene: TRBJ1-2; abundance: once; CDR3aa: CASSGTGTGTGYTF; CDR3nt: TGTGCCAGCAGTGGGACCGGGACAGGGACCGGCTACACCTTC
d_gene: TRBD1; v_gene: TRBV27; j_gene: TRBJ1-2; abundance: -; CDR3aa: CASKKTGGDGYTF; CDR3nt: TGTGCCAGCAAAAAAACAGGGGGCGATGGCTACACCTTC
d_gene: TRBD2; v_gene: TRBV5-4; j_gene: TRBJ2-3; abundance: -; CDR3aa: CASSPGLGGPNTQYF; CDR3nt: TGTGCCAGCAGTCCGGGACTAGGGGGACCGAATACGCAGTATTTT
d_gene: -; v_gene: TRBV6-5; j_gene: TRBJ2-1; abundance: -; CDR3aa: CASGWGGHEQFF; CDR3nt: TGTGCGTCCGGTTGGGGGGGCCATGAGCAGTTCTTC
d_gene: TRBD1; v_gene: TRBV9; j_gene: TRBJ2-7; abundance: -; CDR3aa: CASSAGQGGYEQYF; CDR3nt: TGTGCCAGCAGCGCAGGACAGGGGGGCTACGAGCAGTACTTC
d_gene: -; v_gene: TRBV4-2; j_gene: TRBJ1-5; abundance: -; CDR3aa: CASSQDGGPQHF; CDR3nt: TGTGCCAGCAGCCAAGACGGGGGGCCCCAGCATTTT
d_gene: TRBD1; v_gene: TRBV5-1; j_gene: TRBJ1-2; abundance: -; CDR3aa: CASSSLPGQGTGYTF; CDR3nt: TGCGCCAGCAGCTCACTCCCGGGACAGGGTACAGGCTACACCTTC
d_gene: -; v_gene: TRBV10-3; j_gene: TRBJ1-1; abundance: -; CDR3aa: CAHGREGGTEAFF; CDR3nt: TGTGCCCACGGACGGGAGGGGGGCACTGAAGCTTTCTTT
d_gene: TRBD2; v_gene: TRBV19; j_gene: TRBJ2-7; abundance: -; CDR3aa: CASRASGSYEQYF; CDR3nt: TGTGCCAGTAGGGCTAGCGGGAGTTACGAGCAGTACTTC
d_gene: -; v_gene: TRBV19; j_gene: TRBJ1-4; abundance: -; CDR3aa: CASSDMRGGRGEKLFF; CDR3nt: TGTGCCAGTAGCGACATGCGCGGGGGGCGCGGAGAAAAACTGTTTTTT
d_gene: TRBD1; v_gene: TRBV9; j_gene: TRBJ1-4; abundance: -; CDR3aa: CASSVEGGRNEKLFF; CDR3nt: TGTGCCAGCAGCGTAGAAGGGGGCCGAAATGAAAAACTGTTTTTT
d_gene: -; v_gene: TRBV19; j_gene: TRBJ2-3; abundance: -; CDR3aa: CASSILRTRRGTDTQYF; CDR3nt: TGTGCCAGTAGTATCCTAAGGACGAGGAGGGGCACAGATACGCAGTATTTT
d_gene: -; v_gene: TRBV10-2; j_gene: TRBJ1-3; abundance: -; CDR3aa: CASSEQGQRGNTIYF; CDR3nt: TGCGCCAGCAGCGAACAGGGCCAAAGGGGGAACACCATATATTTT
d_gene: -; v_gene: TRBV5-4; j_gene: TRBJ1-1; abundance: -; CDR3aa: CASSGKMNTEAFF; CDR3nt: TGTGCCAGCAGCGGCAAGATGAACACTGAAGCTTTCTTT
d_gene: TRBD1; v_gene: TRBV29-1; j_gene: TRBJ2-1; abundance: -; CDR3aa: CSVEQGAHNEQFF; CDR3nt: TGCAGCGTTGAACAGGGGGCGCACAATGAGCAGTTCTTC
d_gene: -; v_gene: TRBV9; j_gene: TRBJ1-2; abundance: few; CDR3aa: CASSGLQEPEGTSYGYTF; CDR3nt: TGTGCCAGCAGCGGTTTACAGGAACCCGAGGGGACATCCTATGGCTACACCTTC
d_gene: TRBD1; v_gene: TRBV10-3; j_gene: TRBJ1-6; abundance: -; CDR3aa: CAIGPGQAGNSPLHF; CDR3nt: TGTGCCATCGGCCCGGGACAGGCGGGCAATTCACCCCTCCACTTT
d_gene: TRBD1; v_gene: TRBV5-1; j_gene: TRBJ1-2; abundance: -; CDR3aa: CASSQGTGTGVNYGYTF; CDR3nt: TGCGCCAGCAGCCAAGGGACCGGGACAGGGGTTAACTATGGCTACACCTTC
d_gene: TRBD2; v_gene: TRBV5-1; j_gene: TRBJ2-1; abundance: -; CDR3aa: CASSLASGEYNEQFF; CDR3nt: TGCGCCAGCAGCTTGGCGAGCGGGGAATACAATGAGCAGTTCTTC
d_gene: TRBD1; v_gene: TRBV27; j_gene: TRBJ2-7; abundance: -; CDR3aa: CASNPLTGGGYEQYF; CDR3nt: TGTGCCAGCAACCCGTTGACAGGGGGCGGGTACGAGCAGTACTTC
d_gene: -; v_gene: TRBV2; j_gene: TRBJ1-2; abundance: -; CDR3aa: CASRQEDYGYTF; CDR3nt: TGTGCCAGCAGACAGGAAGACTATGGCTACACCTTC
d_gene: TRBD2; v_gene: TRBV30; j_gene: TRBJ2-2; abundance: -; CDR3aa: CAWKRVREGTGELFF; CDR3nt: TGTGCCTGGAAACGGGTGCGGGAGGGTACCGGGGAGCTGTTTTTT
d_gene: -; v_gene: TRBV11-1; j_gene: TRBJ1-2; abundance: -; CDR3aa: CASSYTGGGNYGYTF; CDR3nt: TGTGCCAGCAGCTACACCGGTGGGGGGAACTATGGCTACACCTTC
d_gene: -; v_gene: TRBV18; j_gene: TRBJ2-3; abundance: -; CDR3aa: CASSPPQSTDTQYF; CDR3nt: TGTGCCAGCTCACCACCTCAGAGCACAGATACGCAGTATTTT
d_gene: -; v_gene: TRBV7-8; j_gene: TRBJ1-1; abundance: -; CDR3aa: CASSLYRNTEAFF; CDR3nt: TGTGCCAGCAGCTTATACAGAAACACTGAAGCTTTCTTT
d_gene: TRBD2; v_gene: TRBV3-1/TRBV3-2; j_gene: TRBJ2-7; abundance: once; CDR3aa: CASSQGAGRGEQYF; CDR3nt: TGTGCCAGCAGCCAAGGGGCAGGGAGGGGCGAGCAGTACTTC
d_gene: TRBD2; v_gene: TRBV5-1; j_gene: TRBJ2-1; abundance: -; CDR3aa: CASSLIGSGTVEQFF; CDR3nt: TGCGCCAGCAGCCTCATTGGTAGCGGGACCGTTGAGCAGTTCTTC
d_gene: TRBD1; v_gene: TRBV12-3/TRBV12-4; j_gene: TRBJ1-2; abundance: -; CDR3aa: CASNLGDRGRYTF; CDR3nt: TGTGCCAGCAACTTGGGGGACAGGGGGCGTTACACCTTC
d_gene: TRBD1; v_gene: TRBV9; j_gene: TRBJ1-1; abundance: -; CDR3aa: CASSVITGGTEAFF; CDR3nt: TGTGCCAGCAGCGTAATAACAGGGGGCACTGAAGCTTTCTTT
d_gene: -; v_gene: TRBV7-8; j_gene: TRBJ1-3; abundance: -; CDR3aa: CASTPTWSSGNTIYF; CDR3nt: TGTGCCAGCACCCCTACGTGGAGCTCTGGAAACACCATATATTTT
d_gene: -; v_gene: TRBV5-4; j_gene: TRBJ2-7; abundance: -; CDR3aa: CASSSPGHRASEQYF; CDR3nt: TGTGCCAGCAGCTCCCCCGGACACCGAGCCTCCGAGCAGTACTTC
d_gene: -; v_gene: TRBV7-9; j_gene: TRBJ1-4; abundance: once; CDR3aa: CASSRGQDEKLFF; CDR3nt: TGTGCCAGCAGCCGCGGACAAGATGAAAAACTGTTTTTT
d_gene: -; v_gene: TRBV5-6; j_gene: TRBJ2-7; abundance: -; CDR3aa: CASSLQGAEQYF; CDR3nt: TGTGCCAGCAGCTTGCAAGGGGCCGAGCAGTACTTC
d_gene: -; v_gene: TRBV5-5; j_gene: TRBJ2-7; abundance: -; CDR3aa: CASSSYGGGAYEQYF; CDR3nt: TGTGCCAGCAGCTCGTACGGGGGAGGCGCTTACGAGCAGTACTTC
d_gene: -; v_gene: TRBV4-2; j_gene: TRBJ1-4; abundance: -; CDR3aa: CASSQGQVNEKLFF; CDR3nt: TGTGCCAGCAGCCAAGGCCAGGTTAATGAAAAACTGTTTTTT
d_gene: TRBD1; v_gene: TRBV9; j_gene: TRBJ1-2; abundance: -; CDR3aa: CASSPGTGFGYTF; CDR3nt: TGTGCCAGCAGCCCCGGGACAGGGTTTGGCTACACCTTC